This TCR beta chain stems from a study of T cells in Graves' hyperthyroidism and ophthalmopathy. Stable disease denoted Graves' hyperthyroidism without ophthalmopathy progression within 18 months. Among the patients, aged 18 to 65, hyperthyroidism was newly diagnosed and had lasted under 2 months. This clonotype was detected ten times or more. Its specificity is unknown. Amplification of TCR beta CDR3 regions was performed using RNA transcripts as template. TCR CDR3 regions were first amplified by RT-PCR with HTBI primers. TCRdb called the multiplex PCR reads again in MiXCR, with one record for every CDR3 protein. Of about 760,000 distinct CDR3 sequences in the sample, 30% to 40% are singletons; the top ten hold 31%. The study, taken as a whole, reports: Most thyroid clonotypes that were expanded above 0.001 also turned up in blood. From stable hyperthyroidism, ophthalmopathy was set apart by a 13 V-J model.

This TCR was sampled from a woman in her thirties or forties with Graves' hyperthyroidism. Material: blood.

CDR3 sequence (DNA): TGTGCCAGCAGTTACCGGGACGGGGGATCCTACGAGCAGTACTTC. This encodes CASSYRDGGSYEQYF. This chain joins TRBV12-3 or TRBV12-4 and TRBJ2-7; TRBD2 is a possible D gene (6 bases). The V gene lost 4 bases and the J gene lost 1 base, with 14 bases spanning the gap. The length of the CDR3 is 15 residues.